Listed below are T cell receptor beta chains from one sample, sequenced in a study of blood T cell repertoires in COVID-19. Some clones are missing from TCRdb's copy, which holds only in-frame ones; the method was immunoSEQ multiplex PCR. The table shows 100,000 to 150,000 clones, with around 80% occurring only once. Specimen: peripheral blood. These receptors all come from a man in his 70s with acute or convalescent COVID-19. CDR3s include the opening cysteine and the closing phenylalanine or tryptophan. Not every row has a clone size; where given, it reads once, few, many or a size class.

v_call: TRBV30
cdr3_length: 12
j_call: TRBJ1-2
clone_size: -
cdr3_aa: CAWSAGNYGYTF

v_call: TRBV2
cdr3_length: 15
j_call: TRBJ2-7
clone_size: -
cdr3_aa: CASTPLAGGSYEQYF

v_call: TRBV18
cdr3_length: 16
j_call: TRBJ1-4
clone_size: -
cdr3_aa: CASSPRPDRGDEKLFF

v_call: TRBV6-5
cdr3_length: 15
j_call: TRBJ1-1
clone_size: -
cdr3_aa: CASSLGPDQGVKAFF

v_call: TRBV9
cdr3_length: 15
j_call: TRBJ1-6
clone_size: -
cdr3_aa: CASSVKQGSNSPLHF

v_call: TRBV15
cdr3_length: 16
j_call: TRBJ2-1
clone_size: once
cdr3_aa: CATSRVGGGSYNEQFF

v_call: TRBV7-8
cdr3_length: 17
j_call: TRBJ2-7
clone_size: -
cdr3_aa: CASSFSRHRTYSYEQYF

v_call: TRBV7-9
cdr3_length: 14
j_call: TRBJ1-3
clone_size: once
cdr3_aa: CASSSLVSGNTIYF

v_call: TRBV28
cdr3_length: 16
j_call: TRBJ2-2
clone_size: few
cdr3_aa: CASSLPTGDESGELFF

v_call: TRBV27
cdr3_length: 17
j_call: TRBJ2-7
clone_size: -
cdr3_aa: CASSLRGTSGTPYEQYF

v_call: TRBV7-6
cdr3_length: 19
j_call: TRBJ2-2
clone_size: few
cdr3_aa: CASSSSGTGSNWRSGELFF

v_call: TRBV29-1
cdr3_length: 14
j_call: TRBJ2-7
clone_size: -
cdr3_aa: CSVAPGTGFYEQYF

v_call: TRBV28
cdr3_length: 14
j_call: TRBJ2-7
clone_size: once
cdr3_aa: CASSLPGTRYEQYF

v_call: TRBV14
cdr3_length: 18
j_call: TRBJ2-7
clone_size: -
cdr3_aa: CASSQDHAGPKTRYEQYF

v_call: TRBV5-4
cdr3_length: 15
j_call: TRBJ2-2
clone_size: once
cdr3_aa: CASSWEGVNTGELFF

v_call: TRBV2
cdr3_length: 14
j_call: TRBJ2-7
clone_size: -
cdr3_aa: CASNRGGADYEQYF

v_call: TRBV18
cdr3_length: 14
j_call: TRBJ2-7
clone_size: -
cdr3_aa: CASSPGLAGYEQYF

v_call: TRBV5-1
cdr3_length: 17
j_call: TRBJ2-3
clone_size: -
cdr3_aa: CASSSEPGGTSTDTQYF

v_call: TRBV9
cdr3_length: 15
j_call: TRBJ1-6
clone_size: -
cdr3_aa: CASSAGSTNHSPLHF

v_call: TRBV5-6
cdr3_length: 17
j_call: TRBJ2-5
clone_size: once
cdr3_aa: CASSSPGQGWKQETQYF

v_call: TRBV5-1
cdr3_length: 15
j_call: TRBJ1-5
clone_size: -
cdr3_aa: CASSPGDVSNQPQHF

v_call: TRBV27
cdr3_length: 13
j_call: TRBJ1-4
clone_size: medium-sized
cdr3_aa: CASTTGRNEKLFF

v_call: TRBV9
cdr3_length: 16
j_call: TRBJ2-6
clone_size: -
cdr3_aa: CASSALGQGGANVLTF

v_call: TRBV4-1
cdr3_length: 16
j_call: TRBJ1-4
clone_size: -
cdr3_aa: CASSQDNRQGGEKLFF

v_call: TRBV6-2/TRBV6-3
cdr3_length: 16
j_call: TRBJ1-1
clone_size: -
cdr3_aa: CASTPDSGSMNTEAFF

v_call: TRBV10-3
cdr3_length: 18
j_call: TRBJ2-7
clone_size: -
cdr3_aa: CAISESRRRGGQRDEQYF

v_call: TRBV7-9
cdr3_length: 15
j_call: TRBJ1-2
clone_size: -
cdr3_aa: CASSFGTGNVNGYTF

v_call: TRBV2
cdr3_length: 12
j_call: TRBJ2-2
clone_size: few
cdr3_aa: CASRPDSRELFF

v_call: TRBV5-1
cdr3_length: 14
j_call: TRBJ2-3
clone_size: -
cdr3_aa: CASSTYRETDTQYF

v_call: TRBV7-9
cdr3_length: 15
j_call: TRBJ1-1
clone_size: -
cdr3_aa: CASSYGAGLNTEAFF

v_call: TRBV6-2/TRBV6-3
cdr3_length: 18
j_call: TRBJ2-3
clone_size: -
cdr3_aa: CASSPSALAGAKGDTQYF

v_call: TRBV1
cdr3_length: 18
j_call: TRBJ1-3
clone_size: -
cdr3_aa: CTSSTRQGSLFSGNTIYF

v_call: TRBV7-9
cdr3_length: 14
j_call: TRBJ1-1
clone_size: -
cdr3_aa: CASSSLGLGTEAFF

v_call: TRBV11-3
cdr3_length: 18
j_call: TRBJ2-5
clone_size: -
cdr3_aa: CASPRTETGAVLQETQYF

v_call: TRBV6-5
cdr3_length: 15
j_call: TRBJ1-1
clone_size: -
cdr3_aa: CASSFLQGAGTEAFF

v_call: TRBV9
cdr3_length: 16
j_call: TRBJ1-5
clone_size: -
cdr3_aa: CASTDRGDRGNQPQHF

v_call: TRBV7-9
cdr3_length: 16
j_call: TRBJ2-7
clone_size: -
cdr3_aa: CASSPPGGAGAYEQYF

v_call: TRBV13
cdr3_length: 17
j_call: TRBJ2-3
clone_size: once
cdr3_aa: CASSLGLGGAGTDTQYF

v_call: TRBV5-1
cdr3_length: 13
j_call: TRBJ1-2
clone_size: -
cdr3_aa: CASSSRQNYGYTF

v_call: TRBV7-8
cdr3_length: 12
j_call: TRBJ1-1
clone_size: -
cdr3_aa: CASSPREGEAFF

v_call: TRBV6-1
cdr3_length: 19
j_call: TRBJ1-2
clone_size: -
cdr3_aa: CASSETSGTGRLIHYGYTF

v_call: TRBV2
cdr3_length: 14
j_call: TRBJ2-1
clone_size: -
cdr3_aa: CASSPRTGGDEQFF

v_call: TRBV18
cdr3_length: 13
j_call: TRBJ2-7
clone_size: -
cdr3_aa: CASSPDRGIEQYF

v_call: TRBV7-2
cdr3_length: 16
j_call: TRBJ2-5
clone_size: -
cdr3_aa: CASSLAASGGQETQYF

v_call: TRBV5-6
cdr3_length: 15
j_call: TRBJ1-5
clone_size: -
cdr3_aa: CASSLSGSGNQPQHF

v_call: TRBV9
cdr3_length: 14
j_call: TRBJ1-1
clone_size: -
cdr3_aa: CASSVGIRGTEAFF

v_call: TRBV5-4
cdr3_length: 15
j_call: TRBJ1-2
clone_size: few
cdr3_aa: CASSGGTQGNYGYTF

v_call: TRBV19
cdr3_length: 14
j_call: TRBJ1-5
clone_size: -
cdr3_aa: CASSISQQSNAQHF

v_call: TRBV5-1
cdr3_length: 18
j_call: TRBJ2-7
clone_size: -
cdr3_aa: CASSWGSFSGGLSYEQYF

v_call: TRBV28
cdr3_length: 14
j_call: TRBJ2-7
clone_size: -
cdr3_aa: CASSFRQGAYEQYF

v_call: TRBV30
cdr3_length: 14
j_call: TRBJ1-4
clone_size: -
cdr3_aa: CAWTTGTGDEKLFF

v_call: TRBV2
cdr3_length: 14
j_call: TRBJ1-1
clone_size: -
cdr3_aa: CASSKTGRGGEAFF

v_call: TRBV5-1
cdr3_length: 16
j_call: TRBJ2-1
clone_size: -
cdr3_aa: CASSPGLAAFYNEQFF